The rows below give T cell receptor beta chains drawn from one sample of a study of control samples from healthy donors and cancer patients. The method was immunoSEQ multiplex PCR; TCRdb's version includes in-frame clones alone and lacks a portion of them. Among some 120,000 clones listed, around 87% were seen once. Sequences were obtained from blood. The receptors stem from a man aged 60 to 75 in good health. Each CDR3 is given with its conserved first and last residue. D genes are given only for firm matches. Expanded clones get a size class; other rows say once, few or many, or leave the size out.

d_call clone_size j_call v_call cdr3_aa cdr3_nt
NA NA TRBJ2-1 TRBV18 CASSPASSYNEQFF TGTGCCAGCTCACCAGCCAGCTCCTACAATGAGCAGTTCTTC
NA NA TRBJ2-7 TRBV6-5 CASSRTPSYEQYF TGTGCCAGCAGTAGGACACCGTCCTACGAGCAGTACTTC
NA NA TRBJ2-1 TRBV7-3 CASGQYNEQFF TGTGCCAGCGGACAATACAATGAGCAGTTCTTC
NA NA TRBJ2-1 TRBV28 CASSSQGWNRVNEQFF TGTGCCAGCAGTTCACAGGGCTGGAACCGGGTGAATGAGCAGTTCTTC
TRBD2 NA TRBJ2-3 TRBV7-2 CASSLAGLAGGVGTQYF TGTGCCAGCAGCTTAGCGGGCCTAGCGGGGGGAGTAGGTACGCAGTATTTT
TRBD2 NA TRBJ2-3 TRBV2 CASSSGLAGGGTGTDTQYF TGTGCCAGCAGTTCCGGACTAGCGGGGGGAGGGACTGGCACAGATACGCAGTATTTT
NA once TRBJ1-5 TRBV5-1 CASSPLYTGRSANGSQHF TGCGCCAGCAGCCCGCTCTATACAGGGCGCTCTGCTAACGGGTCCCAGCATTTT
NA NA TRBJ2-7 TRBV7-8 CASSFTQTYEQYF TGTGCCAGCAGCTTCACTCAGACCTACGAGCAGTACTTC
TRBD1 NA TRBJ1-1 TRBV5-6 CASISTGYTEAFF TGTGCCAGCATTTCGACAGGGTACACTGAAGCTTTCTTT
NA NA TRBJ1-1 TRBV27 CASSLPGEVTEAFF TGTGCCAGCAGTTTACCGGGGGAGGTCACTGAAGCTTTCTTT
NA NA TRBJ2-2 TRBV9 CASSDHGVNGELFF TGTGCCAGCAGCGACCATGGGGTTAACGGGGAGCTGTTTTTT
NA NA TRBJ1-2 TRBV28 CASSFRGIGDGYTF TGTGCCAGCAGTTTTCGAGGGATCGGAGATGGCTACACCTTC
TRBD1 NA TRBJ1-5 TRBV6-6 CASSSGQGTSNQPQHF TGTGCCAGCAGTTCGGGACAGGGAACGAGCAATCAGCCCCAGCATTTT
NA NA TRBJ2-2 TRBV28 CASSFRVGELFF TGTGCCAGCAGTTTTCGAGTCGGGGAGCTGTTTTTT
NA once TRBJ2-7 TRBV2 CASSGKSVQVEQYF TGTGCCAGCAGCGGAAAGTCTGTTCAGGTCGAGCAGTACTTC
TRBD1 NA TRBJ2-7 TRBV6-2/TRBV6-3 CASSYPLPGTGTYEQYF TGTGCCAGCAGTTACCCCTTACCCGGGACAGGCACCTACGAGCAGTACTTC
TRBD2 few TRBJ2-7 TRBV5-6 CASSSGTSRRHEQYF TGTGCCAGCAGCTCCGGGACTAGCCGGAGGCACGAGCAGTACTTC
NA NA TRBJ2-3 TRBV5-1 CASSLSLGGTDTQYF TGCGCCAGCAGCTTGAGTCTGGGGGGCACAGATACGCAGTATTTT
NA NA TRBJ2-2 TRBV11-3 CASSFTVRGANTGELFF TGTGCCAGCAGCTTTACCGTCCGCGGGGCTAACACCGGGGAGCTGTTTTTT
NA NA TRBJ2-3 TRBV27 CASSFSRNLDTQYF TGTGCCAGCAGTTTTTCTCGGAACCTTGATACGCAGTATTTT
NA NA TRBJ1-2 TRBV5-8 CASSLVGYTF TGTGCCAGCAGCTTGGTAGGCTACACCTTC
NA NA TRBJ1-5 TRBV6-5 CASLSSGGFNQPQHF TGTGCCAGCCTATCCTCTGGAGGGTTCAATCAGCCCCAGCATTTT
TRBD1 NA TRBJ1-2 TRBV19 CASSWDSPYGYTF TGTGCCAGTAGTTGGGACAGCCCGTATGGCTACACCTTC
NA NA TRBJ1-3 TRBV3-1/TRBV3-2 CASSSPSMGNTIYF TGTGCCAGCAGCTCACCTTCTATGGGAAACACCATATATTTT
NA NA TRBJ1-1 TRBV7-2 CASSLGIGIGLNTEAFF TGTGCCAGCAGCTTAGGAATTGGTATAGGACTGAACACTGAAGCTTTCTTT
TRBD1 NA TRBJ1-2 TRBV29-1 CSVGTGLFYGYTF TGCAGCGTCGGGACAGGGTTATTCTATGGCTACACCTTC
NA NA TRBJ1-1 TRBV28 CASSTPGNLNTEAFF TGTGCCAGCAGTACCCCCGGGAATTTGAACACTGAAGCTTTCTTT
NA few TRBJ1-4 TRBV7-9 CASSLAGGSRVFF TGTGCCAGCAGCTTAGCAGGGGGGTCGCGAGTGTTTTTT
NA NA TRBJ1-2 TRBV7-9 CASSLDLRVTNGYTF TGTGCCAGCAGCTTGGACCTCCGGGTCACGAATGGCTACACCTTC
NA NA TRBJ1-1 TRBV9 CASSPTGNMNTEAFF TGTGCCAGCAGCCCCACAGGGAACATGAACACTGAAGCTTTCTTT
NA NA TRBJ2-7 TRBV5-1 CASSWGWDFSEQYF TGCGCCAGCAGCTGGGGGTGGGACTTCTCCGAGCAGTACTTC
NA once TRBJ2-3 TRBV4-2 CASSQEWTVDTDTQYF TGTGCCAGCAGCCAAGAGTGGACAGTCGACACAGATACGCAGTATTTT
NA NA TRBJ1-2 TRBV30 CAWSVSNFYGYTF TGTGCCTGGAGTGTCTCAAACTTCTATGGCTACACCTTC
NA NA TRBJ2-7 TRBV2 CASRPSQASGEQYF TGTGCCAGCAGACCCTCACAGGCCTCCGGCGAGCAGTACTTC
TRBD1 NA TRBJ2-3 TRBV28 CASSSGQGPDTQYF TGTGCCAGCAGTTCGGGACAGGGGCCAGATACGCAGTATTTT
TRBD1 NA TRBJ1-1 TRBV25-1 CASSDTPTGVDTEAFF TGTGCCAGCAGTGATACCCCGACAGGGGTGGACACTGAAGCTTTCTTT
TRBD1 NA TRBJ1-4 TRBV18 CASSWTGRGEKLFF TGTGCCAGCTCATGGACAGGCCGGGGTGAAAAACTGTTTTTT
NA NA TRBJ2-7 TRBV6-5 CASSYGGGTVSYEQYF TGTGCCAGCAGTTACGGGGGGGGGACAGTCTCCTACGAGCAGTACTTC
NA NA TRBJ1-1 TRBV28 CASSKPPLAAFF TGTGCCAGCAGCAAACCCCCTCTCGCGGCTTTCTTT
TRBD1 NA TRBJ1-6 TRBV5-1 CASSSGQTNSPLHF TGCGCCAGCAGCTCGGGACAGACAAATTCACCCCTCCACTTT
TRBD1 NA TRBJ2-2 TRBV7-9 CASSFLVSVGTGRTGELFF TGTGCCAGCAGCTTCCTGGTATCGGTTGGGACAGGGCGTACCGGGGAGCTGTTTTTT
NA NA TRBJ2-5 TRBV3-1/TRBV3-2 CASGPIGTPETQYF TGTGCCAGCGGGCCGATCGGGACTCCAGAGACCCAGTACTTC
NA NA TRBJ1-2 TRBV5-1 CASSLWGSYGYTF TGCGCCAGCAGCTTGTGGGGCAGCTATGGCTACACCTTC
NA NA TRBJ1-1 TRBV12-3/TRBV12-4 CASSPLGREAFF TGTGCCAGCAGTCCCTTGGGGCGGGAAGCTTTCTTT
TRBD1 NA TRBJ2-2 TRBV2 CASRRQGASTGELFF TGTGCCAGCAGACGACAGGGGGCTAGCACCGGGGAGCTGTTTTTT
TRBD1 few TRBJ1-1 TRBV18 CASSLRQGPEAFF TGTGCCAGCTCACTTAGACAGGGCCCTGAAGCTTTCTTT